This record covers a single T cell receptor (beta chain). Its specificity is unknown. The data stem from a study of T-cell memory formation after mild COVID-19. The 5'RACE method, run with constant-segment primers, produced TCR alpha and TCR beta cDNA libraries (carrying sample barcodes and UMIs). TCRdb re-called the 5' RACE reads with MiXCR, one entry per CDR3 protein. This sample carries almost 250,000 distinct CDR3 sequences, 15% of them seen once, and the ten largest clones take more than 2%. Study-wide results and limits: There were some responding clones in pre-infection memory, which suggested that cross-reactive memory had joined.

The source is an adult woman who had mild COVID-19 (a few samples of this study predate the infection). Cell type and time point are not known. What was sequenced was PBMCs or a T cell subset sorted from them (not recorded which).

The CDR3 nucleotides are TGCGCCAGCAGCTCAAAACTAGCGGGGGCCTACGAGCAGTACTTC. Its translation is CASSSKLAGAYEQYF. This sequence joins TRBV5-1 and TRBJ2-7, with 11 bases that match TRBD2. V shed 3 bases, J shed 2 bases, and the junction held 4 bases outside the gene matches. Germline CDR1 is SGHRS and CDR2 is YFSETQ. The CDR3 spans 15 residues.